This T cell receptor beta chain was found in a study of cytomegalovirus exposure and HLA in healthy donors. Findings and limits, study-wide: According to reports, the classifier identified cytomegalovirus status with high specificity and sensitivity.

Method: immunoSEQ multiplex PCR; TCRdb's copy keeps in-frame clones and lacks some. This sample has around 300,000 clones, with approximately 85% found just once. In the case of this clone: Its antigen is undetermined.

Input material: PBMCs. This clonotype was obtained from a man aged 30-40 years in good health and CMV-seronegative.

The CDR3 DNA sequence: TGCGCCAGCAGCCCGACTAGCGGGGGGGCCCCGAGCACCGGGGAGCTGTTTTTT. It is translated as CASSPTSGGAPSTGELFF. This chain joins TRBV5-1 and TRBJ2-2; 14 nucleotides agree with TRBD2. CDR3 length: 18 amino acids. Germline loops: CDR1 SGHRS, CDR2 YFSETQ. V was clipped by 4 bases and J by 4 bases; unmatched bases: 9.